The T cell receptor (beta chain) described here comes from a study of cytomegalovirus exposure and HLA in healthy donors. Losses at the gene ends were 6 bases for V and 1 base for J; bases not matched to a gene: 5. The CDR3 is 15 amino acids. Germline V CDR1 and CDR2: MNHEY, SVGAGI. Amplification used 60 Vbeta primers and 13 Jbeta primers. Sequenced by immunoSEQ multiplex PCR; TCRdb stores in-frame clones only, minus some. Of about 160,000 clones in the sample, around 80% were seen once. Sequenced sample: PBMCs. The chain employs TRBV6-5 and TRBJ1-3, with 8 nucleotides matching TRBD1. The sequence was obtained from a human donor in good health. The CDR3 sequence is CASRDRDRSGNTIYF. CDR3 nucleotide sequence: TGTGCCAGCAGGGACCGGGACAGGTCTGGAAACACCATATATTTT.